The 25 T cell receptor beta chains below all came from one sample that was sequenced in a study of control samples from healthy donors and cancer patients. Method: immunoSEQ multiplex PCR; TCRdb's copy keeps in-frame clones and lacks some. The table lists about 120,000 clones, less than 90% of them singletons. What was sequenced was blood. The receptors stem from a man aged 18 to 30 in good health.

The chain recombines TRBV9 with TRBJ1-1; D is possibly TRBD1 (6 bases). In germline, CDR1 is SGDLS, CDR2 YYNGEE. This CDR3 contains 14 residues. V shed 3 bases and J shed 5 bases, with 14 bases lying between them. CDR3 loop: CASSGRGGRTEAFF. The CDR3 DNA reads as TGTGCCAGCAGCGGTCGAGGGGGGAGGACTGAAGCTTTCTTT.

V usage is TRBV18 and J usage is TRBJ1-5; possible D gene TRBD1, 5 bases. Germline V gene lookup returns CDR1 KGHSH and CDR2 LQKENI. V was trimmed by 3 bases and J by 6 bases, leaving 9 bases between them. The CDR3 spans 13 residues. CDR3 DNA: TGTGCCAGCTCACCGGAGGGGTTTCAGCCCCAGCATTTT. Its protein product is CASSPEGFQPQHF.

The chain uses TRBV5-4 and TRBJ1-1, with D maybe TRBD1 (5 bases). The germline gives CDR1 SGHNT, CDR2 YYREEE (reference sequence). This CDR3 region has 14 residues. Trimming cost V 2 bases and J 3 bases, with 11 bases left between them. CDR3 nucleotides: TGTGCCAGCAGCTTAAACAGGCGGGACACTGAAGCTTTCTTT. Translating gives CASSLNRRDTEAFF.

This chain uses TRBV19 with TRBJ2-7, with 7 positions matching TRBD1. The CDR3 runs 13 residues. The V segment lost 10 bases and the J segment 2 bases; nucleotides outside the gene matches: 8. Germline loops: CDR1 LNHDA, CDR2 SQIVND (reference sequence). CDR3 in amino acids: CATSHRGTYEQYF. In DNA form, the CDR3 reads TGTGCCACCTCCCACAGGGGAACCTACGAGCAGTACTTC.

V and J are TRBV5-1 and TRBJ2-2; D unresolved. The germline V gene has CDR1 SGHRS and CDR2 YFSETQ. The CDR3 runs to 14 residues. The V end lost 1 base, the J end lost 3 bases, and 7 bases lay between the germline ends. The CDR3 loop reads CASSLLWDTGELFF. DNA for the CDR3: TGCGCCAGCAGCTTGCTATGGGACACCGGGGAGCTGTTTTTT. Full variable domain (remainder filled in from reference TRBV5-1 and TRBJ2-2): KAGVTQTPRYLIKTRGQQVTLSCSPISGHRSVSWYQQTPGQGLQFLFEYFSETQRNKGNFPGRFSGRQFSNSRSEMNVSTLELGDSALYLCASSLLWDTGELFFGEGSRLTVL.

V and J are TRBV24-1 and TRBJ2-1; D gene unclear. The CDR3 runs to 15 residues. With 3 bases removed from V and 6 bases from J, the gap between germline ends came to 14 bases. CDR1 and CDR2 (germline): KGHDR, SFDVKD. The CDR3 nucleotides read TGTGCCACCAGTGATACCCGACTCCGCTTCAATGAGCAGTTCTTC. It codes for CATSDTRLRFNEQFF.

CDR3 protein: CASSFGTAKNIQYF. CDR3 coding DNA: TGCGCCAGCAGCTTCGGGACAGCGAAAAACATTCAGTACTTC. The chain is built from TRBV5-1 and TRBJ2-4; TRBD1 matches at 7 bases. J gave up 4 bases and V 2 bases, and 3 bases lay outside the gene matches. In germline, CDR1 is SGHRS, CDR2 YFSETQ. The CDR3 covers 14 residues.

The genes are TRBV10-3 and TRBJ1-5; TRBD1 aligns across 11 bases. Trimming at V came to 6 bases and at J to 3 bases, leaving 4 bases not matched to a gene. CDR3 length: 15 amino acids. Germline CDR1 and CDR2: ENHRY and SYGVKD. The CDR3 DNA reads as TGTGCCATCAGCCCGGGACAGGGGGACAATCAGCCCCAGCATTTT. This codes for CAISPGQGDNQPQHF.

The V and J genes are TRBV19 and TRBJ1-5; D possibly corresponds to TRBD1 (6 bases). V lost 2 bases, J lost 4 bases, and 9 bases lay in between. This CDR3 has 14 amino acids. CDR1 and CDR2 from the germline V gene are LNHDA and SQIVND (reference sequence). The CDR3 DNA reads TGTGCCAGTAGTATACGGGGGCGAAATCAGCCCCAGCATTTT. Its translation: CASSIRGRNQPQHF.

This clone showed up many times. The chain recombines TRBV10-1 with TRBJ1-5, with 7 bases that match TRBD1. V was pared by 3 bases and J by 5 bases, with 4 bases of the junction left unmatched. The length of the CDR3 is 14 residues. Germline CDR1 and CDR2: WNHNN and SYGVQD (reference sequence). The CDR3 sequence is CASSDGTGDQPQHF. For the CDR3, the DNA is TGCGCCAGCAGTGATGGCACAGGGGATCAGCCCCAGCATTTT.

V is TRBV27 and J is TRBJ2-5; possible D gene TRBD2, 6 bases. The V and J ends lost 1 base and 0 bases respectively, with 12 bases between them. Germline V gives CDR1 MNHEY, CDR2 SMNVEV (reference sequence). The CDR3 has 16 amino acids. DNA of the CDR3: TGTGCCAGCAGTTTATTTAGCGGTGTCTACCAAGAGACCCAGTACTTC. It translates to CASSLFSGVYQETQYF.

The chain couples TRBV15 to TRBJ2-5; TRBD2 is a possible D gene (6 bases). The V gene's germline CDR1 is LNHNV and CDR2 YYDKDF (reference sequence). Trimming cost V 2 bases and J 3 bases, with 13 bases left between them. CDR3 length: 15 residues. DNA for the CDR3: TGTGCCACCAGCAGACAGGAGGCGGGAAAAGAGACCCAGTACTTC. It specifies CATSRQEAGKETQYF.

This clone was seen just once. The chain couples TRBV7-2 to TRBJ1-3; 9 positions match TRBD1. V lost 1 base, J lost 0 bases, and 4 bases stayed unmatched. The germline gives CDR1 SGHTA, CDR2 FQGNSA. The CDR3 sequence is 17 residues long. In DNA, the CDR3 is TGTGCCAGCAGCTTAGTGGGGACAGGGAGCTCTGGAAACACCATATATTTT. Protein sequence: CASSLVGTGSSGNTIYF.

This chain uses TRBV25-1 with TRBJ1-2, with 9 nucleotides matching TRBD1. V shed 1 base, J shed 6 bases, and the junction held 9 bases outside the gene matches. CDR1 MGHDK and CDR2 SYGVNS come from the germline V gene. The CDR3 has 16 amino acids. The CDR3 nucleotides read TGTGCCAGCAGTGAATTGGGGGGACAGGGAGAAGATGGCTACACCTTC. It encodes CASSELGGQGEDGYTF.

The chain links TRBV3-1 (or the pseudogene TRBV3-2) to TRBJ1-2; a weak D match, TRBD1 (5 bases). The CDR3 runs 18 residues. The germline V and J ends were trimmed by 1 base and 0 bases, with 18 bases remaining between them. Germline CDR1 and CDR2: LGHDT and YNNKEL (reference sequence). The chain's CDR3 is CASSQGEVGGKANYGYTF. DNA for the CDR3: TGTGCCAGCAGCCAAGGAGAGGTTGGGGGAAAAGCTAACTATGGCTACACCTTC.

The genes are TRBV5-1 and TRBJ1-2; no clear D gene. The CDR3 is 13 residues long. Between the trimmed V and J ends, which lost 0 bases and 8 bases, there was a span of 11 bases. CDR1 is SGHRS, CDR2 YFSETQ, per germline. The CDR3 here is CASSLGALWGYTF. The CDR3 bases are TGCGCCAGCAGCTTGGGAGCCCTCTGGGGCTACACCTTC.

This chain connects TRBV18 to TRBJ1-1; a possible D gene is TRBD1 (6 bases). Germline V lookup: CDR1 KGHSH, CDR2 LQKENI. V gave up 1 base and J gave up 0 bases, with 9 bases separating them. CDR3 length: 15 residues. CDR3 DNA: TGTGCCAGCTCACCACTGGACAGCATGAACACTGAAGCTTTCTTT. It specifies CASSPLDSMNTEAFF.

The rearrangement joins TRBV28 to TRBJ2-7; D ambiguous. V lost 4 bases to trimming and J lost 6 bases, with 10 bases between them. The CDR3 totals 12 residues. Per germline, CDR1 MDHEN and CDR2 SYDVKM. The CDR3, as DNA: TGTGCCAGCAGTTCTTACTCGGGCGAGCAGTACTTC. Translation: CASSSYSGEQYF. Supplemented by reference TRBV28 and TRBJ2-7, the full variable domain reads DVKVTQSSRYLVKRTGEKVFLECVQDMDHENMFWYRQDPGLGLRLIYFSYDVKMKEKGDIPEGYSVSREKKERFSLILESASTNQTSMYLCASSSYSGEQYFGPGTRLTVT.

This clone has just one count. The CDR3: CAISETEGGINQPQHF. CDR3 nucleotide sequence: TGTGCCATCAGTGAGACGGAAGGGGGCATCAATCAGCCCCAGCATTTT. The chain carries TRBV10-3 and TRBJ1-5; the match to TRBD1 covers 7 bases. Unmatched junction bases numbered 7, after V lost 2 bases and J lost 3 bases. This CDR3 comprises 16 residues. CDR1 ENHRY and CDR2 SYGVKD come from the germline V gene.

The chain employs TRBV6-1 and TRBJ2-7; D call uncertain. V lost 1 base and J 3 bases, leaving 10 bases between the germline ends. CDR1 and CDR2 from the germline V gene are MNHNS and SASEGT. This CDR3 region has 14 residues. Written as DNA, the CDR3 is TGTGCCAGCAGTGAAGATTTCCGGGTCTACGAGCAGTACTTC. Translated, it gives CASSEDFRVYEQYF.

The V and J genes are TRBV6-2 or TRBV6-3 and TRBJ1-1, with D unclear. Germline V gene data show CDR1 as MNHEY and CDR2 as SVGEGT. The CDR3 consists of 14 residues. V was shortened by 0 bases and J by 5 bases, with 10 bases between the two germline ends. The CDR3 sequence is CASSYSGIETEAFF. The CDR3 DNA sequence: TGTGCCAGCAGTTACTCGGGGATAGAGACTGAAGCTTTCTTT.

This chain joins TRBV6-2 or TRBV6-3 and TRBJ2-2; TRBD2 is a possible D gene (6 bases). V was cut by 6 bases and J by 6 bases, with 17 bases left in between. CDR3 length: 15 residues. CDR1 MNHEY and CDR2 SVGEGT come from the germline V gene. CDR3 protein: CASSQTRLVSGELFF. The CDR3 nucleotides read TGTGCCAGCAGCCAAACAAGACTAGTCTCCGGGGAGCTGTTTTTT.

The chain links TRBV5-1 to TRBJ2-7; 9 bases match TRBD2. The CDR3 totals 16 residues. J was trimmed by 2 bases and V by 5 bases; bases with no gene match: 11. Germline loops: CDR1 SGHRS, CDR2 YFSETQ. Here the CDR3 reads CASRRGTSGPAYEQYF. DNA for the CDR3: TGCGCCAGCAGGAGAGGAACTAGCGGGCCTGCCTACGAGCAGTACTTC.

The chain combines TRBV5-6 with TRBJ2-1; TRBD1 is a possible D gene (6 bases). The V and J ends lost 5 bases and 4 bases respectively, with 13 bases between them. Germline V lookup: CDR1 SGHDT, CDR2 YYEEEE. This CDR3 spans 14 amino acids. Written as DNA, the CDR3 is TGTGCCAGCAGGTCCGGGACACAGTACAATGAGCAGTTCTTC. This translates into CASRSGTQYNEQFF.

The genes are TRBV6-2 or TRBV6-3 and TRBJ2-5, with D possibly matching TRBD1 (6 bases). CDR1 and CDR2 from the germline V gene are MNHEY and SVGEGT. The CDR3 has 13 residues. V dropped 6 bases and J dropped 9 bases, with 17 bases sitting between them. In nucleotides, the CDR3 is TGTGCCAGCAGCGCCTCAGGGGTAGGGCCCCAGTACTTC. This translates into CASSASGVGPQYF.